This T cell receptor beta chain was retrieved from a study of T cells in Graves' hyperthyroidism and ophthalmopathy. Whole-study results and caveats: Blood also showed most of the thyroid clonotypes that were expanded above 0.001.

V gave up 6 bases and J gave up 7 bases, with 9 bases separating them. CDR3 length: 11 amino acids. Looked up from germline, CDR1 is MGHDK and CDR2 is SYGVNS. In this sample, this clonotype turned up many times. Antigen unknown. RNA transcripts provided the source from which TCR beta CDR3 regions were amplified. Carried out on the TCR CDR3, a first-round RT-PCR used the HTBI primer set. TCRdb called the multiplex PCR reads again in MiXCR, with one record for every CDR3 protein. The table has around 660,000 distinct CDR3 sequences, 40% to 55% seen once. The TCR originated in an adult man with Graves' disease, either hyperthyroidism or ophthalmopathy (not recorded which). The specimen was peripheral blood or thyroid tissue (not recorded which). The rearrangement links TRBV25-1 to TRBJ2-5; D call uncertain. The CDR3 loop reads CASSQDATQYF. The CDR3 coding sequence is TGTGCCAGCAGCCAGGACGCGACCCAGTACTTC.